This is a list of T cell receptor beta chains from one sample in a study of human T cells and chemical hapten exposure. In TCRdb, the RACE reads were re-called with MiXCR into one record per CDR3 protein. The sample lists just under 350,000 distinct CDR3 sequences, around 6.9% occurring once. The input for sequencing was whole blood, taken in connection with sensitization to the hapten diphenylcyclopropenone (DPC). The source of these receptors is a woman between 18 and 29 years old with alopecia areata. Some clones in this sample may be carry-over from other donors' samples. Each CDR3 is given with its conserved first and last residue. A D gene is named only where the DNA matches it firmly. Size is omitted from some rows. Given values are once, few, many or a class for expanded clones.

d_call	v_call	clone_size	j_call	cdr3_length	cdr3_nt	cdr3_aa
.	TRBV5-6	few	TRBJ1-2	15	TGTGCCAGCAGCCCTACGGCAGGGAGGTACTATGGCTACACCTTC	CASSPTAGRYYGYTF
.	TRBV10-3	few	TRBJ1-2	13	TGTGCCATCAGTGAGTCGGAAGGGGGAGGCTACACCTTC	CAISESEGGGYTF
.	TRBV2	few	TRBJ1-2	13	TGTGCCAGCAAATCGGCACGAAACTATGGCTACACCTTC	CASKSARNYGYTF
.	TRBV4-2	many	TRBJ2-1	14	TGTGCCAGCAGCCCAGAGGGGCTTTGGGGGGAGCAGTTCTTC	CASSPEGLWGEQFF
.	TRBV10-2	.	TRBJ1-6	17	TGCGCCAGCAGTGAGCCGGGAGAGGGGGTCTCGAATTCACCCCTCCACTTT	CASSEPGEGVSNSPLHF
TRBD1	TRBV12-5	.	TRBJ1-1	13	TGTGCTAGTGGCTCAGGGGGTTGGGCTGAAGCTTTCTTT	CASGSGGWAEAFF
.	TRBV20-1	.	TRBJ2-4	16	TGCAGTGCTACCAACGGGGAAGCATTATTGAAAAACATTCAGTACTTC	CSATNGEALLKNIQYF
.	TRBV10-3	.	TRBJ2-3	15	TGTGCCATCAGTGAGTCTGTTGGGCGGGCGGATACGCAGTATTTT	CAISESVGRADTQYF
.	TRBV25-1	.	TRBJ2-3	16	TGTGCCAGCAGTCCCCACTCCGGAGTGGGCACAGATACGCAGTATTTT	CASSPHSGVGTDTQYF
TRBD1	TRBV5-1	few	TRBJ1-6	15	TGCGCCAGCAGCTTGGAACCGGGACAGGGTTCACCCCTCCACTTT	CASSLEPGQGSPLHF
TRBD2	TRBV10-3	many	TRBJ2-1	15	TGTGCCACCGGGACTAGCGGGGGGGCGTACAATGAGCAGTTCTTC	CATGTSGGAYNEQFF
.	TRBV6-5	many	TRBJ2-7	14	TGTGCCAGCAGCCTGGTAGTTGCGGCCTACGAGCAGTACTTC	CASSLVVAAYEQYF
TRBD2	TRBV7-2	.	TRBJ2-1	13	TGTGCCAGCAGCTTAAGGATCGGGGGGGGCCTTTTCTTC	CASSLRIGGGLFF
.	TRBV6-5	many	TRBJ1-5	14	TGTGCCAGCAGTTACAGGGGAGGCGGTCAGCCCCAGCATTTT	CASSYRGGGQPQHF
TRBD1	TRBV19	.	TRBJ2-2	18	TGTGCCAGTAGTATTGGGAGACAGGGGTACGCGAACACCGGGGAGCTGTTTTTT	CASSIGRQGYANTGELFF
.	TRBV5-1	many	TRBJ2-2	17	TGCGCCAGCAGCTCGCTAACAGGCTGGGAGTACACCGGGGAGCTGTTTTTT	CASSSLTGWEYTGELFF
TRBD2	TRBV27	many	TRBJ2-7	14	TGTGCCAGCAGGGAGCGGGGGGGCGGCTACGAGCAGTACTTC	CASRERGGGYEQYF
.	TRBV3-1	.	TRBJ2-7	14	TGTGCCAGCAGCCTGGTCCTCCATGGGTACGAGCAGTACTTC	CASSLVLHGYEQYF
.	TRBV20-1	few	TRBJ2-7	14	TGCAGTGCTAGACGGGCCCCTATCTCCTACGAGCAGTACTTC	CSARRAPISYEQYF
TRBD1	TRBV5-1	.	TRBJ1-4	17	TGCGCCAGCAGCTTGGAGGTCGACAGGGGAGCGGCTGAAAAACTGTTTTTT	CASSLEVDRGAAEKLFF
.	TRBV4-3	few	TRBJ1-5	17	TGCGCCAGCAGCCAAGATTTGGGAGGGGTTAGCAATCAGCCCCAGCATTTT	CASSQDLGGVSNQPQHF
.	TRBV4-3	once	TRBJ1-1	13	TGCGCCGGCAGCCAAGGGCCGAACACTGAAGCTTTCTTT	CAGSQGPNTEAFF
.	TRBV28	few	TRBJ2-3	15	TGTGCCAGCAGCCCTCAAAAGATCCACACAGATACGCAGTATTTT	CASSPQKIHTDTQYF
TRBD1	TRBV20-1	few	TRBJ2-7	14	TGCAGTGCTATCACCGGGACAGGGGCCGGGGAGCAGTACTTC	CSAITGTGAGEQYF
.	TRBV12-3/TRBV12-4	many	TRBJ1-4	15	TGTGCCAGCAGTTTAGGTCCTGGGGCGGGGGAAAAACTGTTTTTT	CASSLGPGAGEKLFF
.	TRBV28	.	TRBJ1-4	14	TGTGCCAGCAGTTCCGGGACACAATTTGAAAAACTGTTTTTT	CASSSGTQFEKLFF
TRBD1	TRBV7-9	few	TRBJ1-5	16	TGTGCCAGCAGCTTGGGACAGGGGAGTAGCAATCAGCCCCAGCATTTT	CASSLGQGSSNQPQHF
TRBD2	TRBV6-2/TRBV6-3	many	TRBJ2-3	14	TGTGCCACCTCTCGGCTAGCGGGGATTGATACGCAGTATTTT	CATSRLAGIDTQYF
.	TRBV12-3/TRBV12-4	few	TRBJ2-5	15	TGTGCCAGCAGTTTCGGGGGAACGTACCAAGAGACCCAGTACTTC	CASSFGGTYQETQYF
.	TRBV3-1	.	TRBJ1-1	11	TGTGCCAGCAGCGCGGAGGGTGAAGCTTTCTTT	CASSAEGEAFF
.	TRBV2	many	TRBJ1-1	12	TGTGCCAGCAGTACACAACGGAGTGAAGCTTTCTTT	CASSTQRSEAFF
TRBD1	TRBV7-9	.	TRBJ1-5	17	TGTGCCAGCAGCTCGGACAGGAACTATTATAGCAATCAGCCCCAGCATTTT	CASSSDRNYYSNQPQHF
.	TRBV12-3/TRBV12-4	.	TRBJ2-4	14	TGTGCCAGCGGGGAGGTCGGAGCCAAAAACATTCAGTACTTC	CASGEVGAKNIQYF
.	TRBV4-3	many	TRBJ1-2	15	TGCGCCAGCAGCCAAGATCGCGGACAAGCGGATGGCTACACCTTC	CASSQDRGQADGYTF
.	TRBV2	many	TRBJ2-5	11	TGTGCCAGCACGGCCGCCGGAACCCAGTACTTC	CASTAAGTQYF
TRBD1	TRBV27	.	TRBJ1-1	16	TGTGCCAGCAGTCCCCACGGACAGGGGGCGAACACTGAAGCTTTCTTT	CASSPHGQGANTEAFF
TRBD1	TRBV5-4	few	TRBJ2-4	16	TGTGCCAGCAGCGGGACAGGGGGCGCGGTGGGGAACATTCAGTACTTC	CASSGTGGAVGNIQYF
TRBD2	TRBV9	few	TRBJ2-7	16	TGTGCCAGCAGCGTAGGAGCGGGGGATGGTTTGTACGAGCAGTACTTC	CASSVGAGDGLYEQYF
TRBD2	TRBV5-5	.	TRBJ2-1	13	TGTGCCAGCAGCCCATGGACTAGCAATGAGCAGTTCTTC	CASSPWTSNEQFF
.	TRBV20-1	many	TRBJ1-6	13	TGCAGTGCTCCCGGACGGATTAATTCACCCCTCCACTTT	CSAPGRINSPLHF
.	TRBV5-4	many	TRBJ2-3	15	TGTGCCAGCAGCTTGACGGCGGGGGCCTGGGATACGCAGTATTTT	CASSLTAGAWDTQYF
TRBD1	TRBV7-2	.	TRBJ1-2	14	TGTGCCAGCAGTATCATACAGGGGAACTATGGCTACACCTTC	CASSIIQGNYGYTF
TRBD1	TRBV6-6	.	TRBJ1-3	15	TGTGCCAGCCACCGTACAGGGGGCTCTGGAAACACCATATATTTT	CASHRTGGSGNTIYF
.	TRBV2	many	TRBJ1-1	14	TGTGCCAGCAGTGAAGAGGACGGGGGAGGCGAAGCTTTCTTT	CASSEEDGGGEAFF
TRBD1	TRBV7-7	many	TRBJ2-1	13	TGTGCTAGCAGCGTGGACAGGGATAATGAGCAGTTCTTC	CASSVDRDNEQFF
.	TRBV6-2/TRBV6-3	many	TRBJ2-2	13	TGTGCCACCCAGGACTATAACACCGGGGAGCTGTTTTTT	CATQDYNTGELFF
.	TRBV5-1	.	TRBJ2-1	13	TGCGCCAGCAGCGCGGGGGCACCCGGTGAGCAGTTCTTC	CASSAGAPGEQFF
.	TRBV12-3/TRBV12-4	.	TRBJ2-7	14	TGTGCCAGCAGTTTTATGGGGGCCTCCTACGAGCAGTACTTC	CASSFMGASYEQYF
.	TRBV11-1	many	TRBJ2-1	16	TGTGCCAGCAGCTTAGTCGCAGGGGAATCCGGGAATGAGCAGTTCTTC	CASSLVAGESGNEQFF
TRBD2	TRBV28	many	TRBJ2-2	19	TGTGCCAGCAGTCCCTGGGGAGGAGCGGGGGGACAGAACACCGGGGAGCTGTTTTTT	CASSPWGGAGGQNTGELFF